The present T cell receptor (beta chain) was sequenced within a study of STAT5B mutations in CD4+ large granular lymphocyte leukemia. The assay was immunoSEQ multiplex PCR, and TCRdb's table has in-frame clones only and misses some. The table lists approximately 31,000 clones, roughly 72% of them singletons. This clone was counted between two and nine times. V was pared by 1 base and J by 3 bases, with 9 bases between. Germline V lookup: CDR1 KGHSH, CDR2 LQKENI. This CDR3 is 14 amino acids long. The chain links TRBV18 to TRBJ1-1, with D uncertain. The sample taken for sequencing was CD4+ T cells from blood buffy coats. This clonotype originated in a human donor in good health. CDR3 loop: CASSPLPFDTEAFF. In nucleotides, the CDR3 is TGTGCCAGCTCACCACTCCCGTTTGACACTGAAGCTTTCTTT. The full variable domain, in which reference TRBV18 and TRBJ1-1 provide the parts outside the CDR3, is NAGVMQNPRHLVRRRGQEARLRCSPMKGHSHVYWYRQLPEEGLKFMVYLQKENIIDESGMPKERFSAEFPKEGPSILRIQQVVRGDSAAYFCASSPLPFDTEAFFGQGTRLTVV.